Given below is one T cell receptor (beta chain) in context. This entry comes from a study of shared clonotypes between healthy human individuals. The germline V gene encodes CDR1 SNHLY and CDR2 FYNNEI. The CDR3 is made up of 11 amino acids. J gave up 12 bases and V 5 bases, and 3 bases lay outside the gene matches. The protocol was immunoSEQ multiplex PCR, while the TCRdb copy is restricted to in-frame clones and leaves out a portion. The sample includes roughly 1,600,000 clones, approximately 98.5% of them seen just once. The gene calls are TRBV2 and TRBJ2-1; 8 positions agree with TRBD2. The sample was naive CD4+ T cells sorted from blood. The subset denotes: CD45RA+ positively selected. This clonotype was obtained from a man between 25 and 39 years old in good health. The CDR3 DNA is TGTGCCAGCAGTACGGGAGGGGGGCAGTTCTTC. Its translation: CASSTGGGQFF.